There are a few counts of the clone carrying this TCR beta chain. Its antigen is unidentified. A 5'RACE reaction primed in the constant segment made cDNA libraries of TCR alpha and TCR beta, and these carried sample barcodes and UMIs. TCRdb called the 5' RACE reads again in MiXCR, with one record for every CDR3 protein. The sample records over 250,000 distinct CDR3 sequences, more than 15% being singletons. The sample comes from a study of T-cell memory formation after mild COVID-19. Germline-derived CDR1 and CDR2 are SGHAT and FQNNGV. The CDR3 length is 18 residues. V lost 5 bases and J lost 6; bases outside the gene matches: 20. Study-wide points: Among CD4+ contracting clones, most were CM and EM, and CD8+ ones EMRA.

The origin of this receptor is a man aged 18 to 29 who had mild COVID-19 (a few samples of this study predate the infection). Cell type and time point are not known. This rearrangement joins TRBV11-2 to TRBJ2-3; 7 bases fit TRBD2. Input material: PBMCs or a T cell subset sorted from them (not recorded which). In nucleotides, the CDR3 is TGTGCCAGCAGCCCCGGGGGGACTTCCAACTTAGGCTCCGATACGCAGTATTTT. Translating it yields CASSPGGTSNLGSDTQYF.